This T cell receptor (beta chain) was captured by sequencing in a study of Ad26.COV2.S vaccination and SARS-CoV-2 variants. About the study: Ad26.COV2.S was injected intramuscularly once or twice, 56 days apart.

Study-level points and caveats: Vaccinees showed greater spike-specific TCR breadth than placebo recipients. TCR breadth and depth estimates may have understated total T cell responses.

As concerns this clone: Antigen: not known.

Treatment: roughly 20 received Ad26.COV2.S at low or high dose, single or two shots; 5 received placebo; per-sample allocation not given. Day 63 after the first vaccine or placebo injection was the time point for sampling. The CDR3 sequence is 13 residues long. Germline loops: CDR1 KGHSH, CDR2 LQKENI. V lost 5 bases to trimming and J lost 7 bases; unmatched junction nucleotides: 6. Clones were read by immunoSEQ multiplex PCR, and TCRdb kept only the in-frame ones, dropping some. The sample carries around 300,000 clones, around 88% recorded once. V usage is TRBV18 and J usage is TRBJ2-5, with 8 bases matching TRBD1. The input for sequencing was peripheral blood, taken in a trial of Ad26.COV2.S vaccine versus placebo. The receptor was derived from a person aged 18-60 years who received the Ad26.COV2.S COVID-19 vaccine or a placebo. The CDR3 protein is CASSDQGALTQYF. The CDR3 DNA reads TGTGCCAGCTCAGACCAGGGGGCTTTGACCCAGTACTTC.